The 10 T cell receptor beta chains below come from one sample, sequenced in a study of identical twins. From the 5' RACE reads, TCRdb called clonotypes with MiXCR, one entry per CDR3 protein. The data hold fewer than 250,000 distinct CDR3 sequences, with over 8% observed a single time. Sequenced: memory (CD45RO+) T cells sorted from blood. All receptors come from a woman aged 18-35 years in good health.

In its sample, this clonotype was seen a few times. The chain links TRBV29-1 to TRBJ1-4, with D possibly being TRBD1 (5 bases). CDR3 length equals 13 residues. Germline CDR1 and CDR2: SQVTM and ANQGSEA. Trimming left V 1 base short and J 5 bases short, with 8 bases between. The CDR3 sequence: CSVEGGRNEKLFF. For the CDR3, the DNA is TGCAGCGTTGAAGGGGGACGGAATGAAAAACTGTTTTTT.

The J gene is TRBJ2-5, the V gene TRBV4-3; D gene ambiguous. Germline V CDR1 and CDR2: LGHNA, YSLEER. The CDR3 is 13 residues long. The V and J ends lost 4 bases and 5 bases respectively, with 11 bases between them. The CDR3 is CASSLGPRETQYF. The CDR3 nucleotides read TGCGCCAGCAGCCTAGGCCCACGGGAGACCCAGTACTTC.

This clonotype was counted many times. The gene calls are TRBV3-1 and TRBJ2-1; D gene uncertain. Germline CDR1 reads LGHDT; CDR2 reads YNNKEL (reference sequence). The CDR3 contains 12 residues. V was cut by 4 bases and J by 8 bases, with 9 bases left in between. DNA for the CDR3: TGTGCCAGCAGCCGTCTTGGGGATGAGCAGTTCTTC. Amino acids: CASSRLGDEQFF.

The chain is built from TRBV25-1 and TRBJ2-2; either TRBD1 or TRBD2 may fit D (7 bases each). Trimming stripped 2 bases from V and 6 bases from J, with 13 bases between. CDR1 MGHDK and CDR2 SYGVNS come from the germline V gene. The CDR3 is made up of 15 amino acids. As DNA, the CDR3 is TGTGCCAGCAGTGAAATCCAGGGGGGGGCCGGGGAGCTGTTTTTT. Protein sequence: CASSEIQGGAGELFF.

The V call is TRBV5-1, the J call TRBJ1-2; possibly TRBD1 for D (5 bases). Germline CDR1 and CDR2: SGHRS and YFSETQ. The CDR3 length is 17 residues. The V gene lost 2 bases and the J gene lost 0 bases, with 17 bases spanning the gap. The CDR3 sequence is CASSFVGRVAANYGYTF. The DNA of the CDR3 is TGCGCCAGCAGCTTTGTGGGCAGGGTGGCAGCTAACTATGGCTACACCTTC.

The gene calls are TRBV10-3 and TRBJ1-5; 7 bases line up with TRBD1. CDR3 length: 16 amino acids. Germline V lookup: CDR1 ENHRY, CDR2 SYGVKD. Trimming at V came to 3 bases and at J to 3 bases, leaving 8 bases not matched to a gene. The CDR3 region is CAISESGGGNNQPQHF. Written as DNA, the CDR3 is TGTGCCATCAGTGAATCAGGAGGGGGCAACAATCAGCCCCAGCATTTT.

This clonotype was counted between two and nine times. This chain joins TRBV6-5 and TRBJ1-6; 9 nucleotides match TRBD1. CDR1 is MNHEY, CDR2 SVGAGI, per germline. The CDR3 runs to 14 residues. V was clipped by 3 bases and J by 9 bases; unmatched bases: 3. The CDR3 bases are TGTGCCAGCAGTTATGGACAGGGGCGTTCACCCCTCCACTTT. Protein: CASSYGQGRSPLHF.

This clonotype has only a few counts. One end of the junction does not line up with germline, which may come from a read error. The gene calls are TRBV11-2 and TRBJ2-7; 8 positions match TRBD2. The germline V gene encodes CDR1 SGHAT and CDR2 FQNNGV. The CDR3 is 12 amino acids. CDR3 sequence reads: CASSSPRLAPSF. The CDR3 DNA sequence: TGTGCCAGCAGCTCCCCTCGACTAGCGCCGTCCTTC.

DNA for the CDR3: TGTGCCAGCGCGCGCCTAGCGGGAGGATGGGATACGCAGTATTTT. Translation gives CASARLAGGWDTQYF. V usage is TRBV2 and J usage is TRBJ2-3; 11 bases fit TRBD2. From germline, CDR1 is SNHLY and CDR2 FYNNEI. The J segment lost 6 bases and the V segment lost 8 bases, leaving 10 bases of the junction unmatched. This CDR3 comprises 15 residues.

This clonotype was seen only a few times. The chain is built from TRBV12-3 or TRBV12-4 and TRBJ2-5, with TRBD2 matching over 8 bases. With 7 bases clipped from V and 1 base from J, the junction kept 5 bases outside the gene matches. CDR3 size: 14 residues. CDR3 loop: CASTWGTSQETQYF. CDR3 nucleotide sequence: TGTGCCAGCACCTGGGGGACTAGCCAAGAGACCCAGTACTTC.